What follows are 32 T cell receptor beta chains derived from one specimen sequenced in a study of early T cells in non-severe SARS-CoV-2 infection. One entry per CDR3 protein, called by TCRdb with MiXCR from the 5' RACE reads. The sample comprises about 42,000 distinct CDR3 sequences, over 6% of which are singletons, and 4% to 5.5% rests with the top ten. The sample was whole blood. The receptors originated from an adult who was a healthcare worker with PCR-confirmed SARS-CoV-2 infection or an uninfected control (not recorded which).

The rearrangement links TRBV6-5 to TRBJ2-7; no clear D gene. The CDR3 is 14 amino acids. Trimming removed 6 bases from V and 6 bases from J, with 18 bases in between. CDR1 MNHEY and CDR2 SVGAGI come from the germline V gene. The CDR3: CASSPSQAASEQYF. The CDR3 nucleotides read TGTGCCAGCAGCCCCTCTCAGGCAGCCTCCGAGCAGTACTTC.

This clonotype was seen more than once but under ten times. The V gene is TRBV6-5, the J gene TRBJ2-4; D is unresolved. The germline V and J ends were trimmed by 4 bases and 0 bases, with 7 bases remaining between them. Germline CDR1 reads MNHEY; CDR2 reads SVGAGI. The CDR3 has 14 residues. The CDR3 sequence is CASSLARAKNIQYF. In nucleotides, the CDR3 is TGTGCCAGCAGTTTGGCCAGAGCCAAAAACATTCAGTACTTC.

Many counts were recorded for this clonotype. The V gene is TRBV3-1, the J gene TRBJ1-1, with 7 bases fitting TRBD1. With V trimmed by 4 bases and J by 6 bases, 8 bases remained unmatched. Germline loops: CDR1 LGHDT, CDR2 YNNKEL (reference sequence). The CDR3 sequence is 14 residues long. Here the CDR3 reads CASSPRGREAEAFF. The CDR3, as DNA: TGTGCCAGCAGCCCCAGGGGGAGGGAGGCTGAAGCTTTCTTT.

This clonotype was recorded a few times. This rearrangement joins TRBV11-2 to TRBJ2-7; D is unresolved. The CDR3 spans 17 residues. Germline CDR1 and CDR2: SGHAT and FQNNGV. V was clipped by 2 bases and J by 1 base, with 18 bases between them. Here the CDR3 reads CASSLSSRSDRSYEQYF. The CDR3 DNA sequence: TGTGCCAGCAGCTTATCTTCTCGGTCCGATAGGTCCTACGAGCAGTACTTC.

This clonotype was recorded at least ten times. The chain recombines TRBV13 with TRBJ1-1; 8 nucleotides match TRBD1. V dropped 4 bases and J dropped 10; count of bases not matched to a gene: 14. The CDR3 runs to 15 residues. The germline CDR1 and CDR2 sequences are PRHDT and FYEKMQ (reference sequence). The CDR3 DNA sequence: TGTGCCAGCAGCTATAGACAGGGGACGCGGAAAGCAGCTTTCTTT. It codes for CASSYRQGTRKAAFF.

This clonotype was counted ten times or more. CDR3 residues: CASSSFQGHYEQYF. CDR3 sequence (DNA): TGTGCCAGCAGCTCATTCCAGGGGCACTACGAGCAGTACTTC. This sequence joins TRBV12-3 or TRBV12-4 and TRBJ2-7, with D perhaps TRBD1 (6 bases). The CDR3 contains 14 residues. V was cut by 6 bases and J by 3 bases, with 15 bases left in between.

The genes are TRBV11-2 and TRBJ2-3; TRBD2 aligns across 10 bases. Trimming cost V 3 bases and J 6 bases; bases outside gene matches: 6. Germline CDR1 reads SGHAT; CDR2 reads FQNNGV. The CDR3 length is 15 residues. The CDR3 DNA reads TGTGCCAGCAGCTTCAAGCGGGGGGGCCGGGATACGCAGTATTTT. Translation gives CASSFKRGGRDTQYF.

This clonotype was observed many times. The genes are TRBV7-8 and TRBJ2-5; TRBD1 agrees at 9 bases. Per germline, CDR1 SGHVS and CDR2 FQNEAQ. Germline trimming cut 5 bases from V and 7 bases from J; bases unmatched to any gene: 8. The CDR3 is 14 amino acids. CDR3 amino acids: CASSSPGQGATQYF. The CDR3 DNA reads TGTGCCAGCAGCAGCCCGGGACAGGGCGCGACCCAGTACTTC. Together with reference TRBV7-8 and TRBJ2-5, the CDR3 gives the full variable domain: GAGVSQSPRYKVAKRGQDVALRCDPISGHVSLFWYQQALGQGPEFLTYFQNEAQLDKSGLPSDRFFAERPEGSVSTLKIQRTQQEDSAVYLCASSSPGQGATQYFGPGTRLLVL.

This clonotype has at least ten counts. The V call is TRBV19, the J call TRBJ1-4; unclear D gene. Germline V gene data show CDR1 as LNHDA and CDR2 as SQIVND (reference sequence). The V end was cut by 3 bases, the J end by 3 bases, with 23 bases between. The CDR3 loop spans 19 amino acids. DNA of the CDR3: TGTGCCAGTAGTATTTGGATGGATGGGGAGGATGCGTCTAATGAAAAACTGTTTTTT. Translating it yields CASSIWMDGEDASNEKLFF. Together with reference TRBV19 and TRBJ1-4, the CDR3 gives the full variable domain: DGGITQSPKYLFRKEGQNVTLSCEQNLNHDAMYWYRQDPGQGLRLIYYSQIVNDFQKGDIAEGYSVSREKKESFPLTVTSAQKNPTAFYLCASSIWMDGEDASNEKLFFGSGTQLSVL.

This rearrangement joins TRBV30 to TRBJ2-5, with D possibly TRBD2 on 6 matching bases. Germline values: CDR1 GTSNPN, CDR2 SVGIG (reference sequence). This CDR3 comprises 16 residues. Trimming removed 0 bases at V and 5 bases at J, with 19 bases between. This chain's CDR3 is CAWSVGLLKNRETQYF. CDR3 nucleotides: TGTGCCTGGAGTGTGGGACTCCTTAAAAATCGGGAGACCCAGTACTTC.

Judged by abundance, this clonotype is large. The chain's CDR3 is CASSLDSLGGYTF. The CDR3 nucleotides are TGTGCCAGCAGCTTAGATTCCCTCGGTGGCTACACCTTC. The chain employs TRBV7-6 and TRBJ1-2; D ambiguous. V lost 1 base, J lost 7 bases, and 10 bases lay in between. The CDR3 spans 13 residues. Germline lookup yields CDR1 SGHVS and CDR2 FNYEAQ.

As concerns this clonotype: This may be a read error: a much more frequent sequence differs by one nucleotide. This chain links TRBV18 with TRBJ2-4; TRBD1 aligns across 8 bases. Germline CDR1 reads KGHSH; CDR2 reads LQKENI. CDR3 size: 12 residues. This CDR3 is CASSGQEKIQYF. In DNA form, the CDR3 reads TGTGCCAGCTCGGGACAGGAAAAAATTCAGTACTTC.

The V call is TRBV5-5, the J call TRBJ2-5, with TRBD2 matching over 8 bases. CDR1 and CDR2 (germline): SGHKS, YYEKEE (reference sequence). This CDR3 has 16 residues. The junction had 7 bases not matched to a gene; V was cut back by 1 base and J by 2 bases. CDR3 loop: CASSLTSGGPQETQYF. The CDR3 bases are TGTGCCAGCAGCTTGACCAGCGGGGGCCCTCAAGAGACCCAGTACTTC.

This chain links TRBV29-1 with TRBJ2-7; D tentatively reads TRBD1 or TRBD2 (5 bases each). Trimming took 4 bases from V and 3 from J, leaving 16 bases between them. Germline values: CDR1 SQVTM, CDR2 ANQGSEA. This CDR3 is built from 14 residues. This chain's CDR3 is CSVVPAGTIYEQYF. For the CDR3, the DNA is TGCAGCGTTGTCCCCGCCGGGACCATCTACGAGCAGTACTTC.

This clonotype was found a few times. The chain carries TRBV27 and TRBJ2-1; the D call may be TRBD1 or TRBD2 (5 bases each). The CDR3 consists of 14 residues. Looked up from germline, CDR1 is MNHEY and CDR2 is SMNVEV (reference sequence). The ends were cut back, 7 bases at V and 0 bases at J, with 10 bases in the middle. CDR3 sequence (DNA): TGTGCCAGCATGGGGGAAAGCTCCTACAATGAGCAGTTCTTC. This encodes CASMGESSYNEQFF.

In its sample, this clonotype was seen a few times. The CDR3 sequence: CASPGRMNTEAFF. The CDR3 DNA follows: TGTGCCAGCCCAGGGCGGATGAACACTGAAGCTTTCTTT. This chain connects TRBV2 to TRBJ1-1; D might be TRBD1 (5 bases). CDR3 length: 13 amino acids. Trimming pared 8 bases from V and 0 bases from J, leaving 10 bases between. Germline loops: CDR1 SNHLY, CDR2 FYNNEI.

V is TRBV7-8 and J is TRBJ2-1; tentatively, D is TRBD1 (6 bases). Germline CDR1 SGHVS, CDR2 FQNEAQ. V was clipped by 2 bases and J by 4 bases, with 9 bases between them. The CDR3 runs 14 residues. Here the CDR3 reads CASSLRTVYNEQFF. CDR3 bases: TGTGCCAGCAGCTTAAGGACAGTTTACAATGAGCAGTTCTTC.

This clonotype has a handful of counts. The chain links TRBV5-6 to TRBJ1-5; D may be TRBD1 (6 bases). This CDR3 is built from 14 residues. The V end lost 2 bases, the J end lost 1 base, and 7 bases lay between the germline ends. Germline lookup yields CDR1 SGHDT and CDR2 YYEEEE. Here the CDR3 reads CASSFQGSNQPQHF. The DNA for the CDR3 is TGTGCCAGCAGCTTTCAGGGGAGCAATCAGCCCCAGCATTTT.

This clonotype was detected a few times. The rearrangement uses TRBV5-1 and TRBJ1-6, with 7 bases matching TRBD1. Looked up from germline, CDR1 is SGHRS and CDR2 is YFSETQ. The length of the CDR3 is 15 residues. Trimming at V came to 2 bases and at J to 5 bases, leaving 4 bases not matched to a gene. The CDR3 here is CASSFATGNNSPLHF. The CDR3 region has the DNA TGCGCCAGCAGCTTCGCGACAGGGAATAATTCACCCCTCCACTTT.

This clonotype was detected ten times or more. The rearrangement links TRBV24-1 to TRBJ1-2, with D perhaps matching TRBD1 (5 bases). This CDR3 region has 16 residues. V was shortened by 4 bases and J by 6 bases, with 20 bases between the two germline ends. Germline V gene lookup returns CDR1 KGHDR and CDR2 SFDVKD. The CDR3 DNA reads TGTGCCACCAGTGAAGACAGAAAACCCGTCGTCGATGGCTACACCTTC. It specifies CATSEDRKPVVDGYTF.

In this sample, this clonotype turned up many times. This chain joins TRBV4-1 and TRBJ2-7; maybe TRBD2 (5 bases). The CDR3 length is 14 residues. V lost 4 bases to trimming and J lost 3 bases, with 13 bases between them. Germline assignment: CDR1 MGHRA and CDR2 YSYEKL. As DNA, the CDR3 is TGCGCCAGCAGCCGCGGAATTGGAGGCTACGAGCAGTACTTC. Its protein product is CASSRGIGGYEQYF.

This clonotype was observed many times. This chain links TRBV3-1 with TRBJ1-2; D possibly corresponds to TRBD1 (5 bases). The CDR3 extends over 16 amino acids. The germline gives CDR1 LGHDT, CDR2 YNNKEL (reference sequence). V lost 0 bases to trimming and J lost 4 bases, with 15 bases between them. CDR3 loop: CASSQDLDTLGYGYTF. CDR3 coding DNA: TGTGCCAGCAGCCAAGATCTGGACACATTAGGCTATGGCTACACCTTC.

This clonotype was counted many times. The chain has TRBV18 and TRBJ1-5, with 11 bases that match TRBD1. The CDR3 consists of 14 residues. The V and J ends lost 5 bases and 4 bases, in that order; junction bases with no gene match: 1. CDR1 and CDR2 from the germline V gene are KGHSH and LQKENI. In DNA form, the CDR3 reads TGTGCCAGCTCAGGACAGGGGGCTAATCAGCCCCAGCATTTT. It is translated as CASSGQGANQPQHF.

This clonotype was seen repeatedly, ten times or more. This chain uses TRBV7-6 with TRBJ2-2; D remains unclear. Germline CDR1 SGHVS, CDR2 FNYEAQ. The CDR3 is 14 amino acids. V gave up 1 base and J gave up 6 bases, with 9 bases separating them. CDR3 sequence: CASSLVPVAGELFF. CDR3 coding DNA: TGTGCCAGCAGCTTAGTACCAGTAGCCGGGGAGCTGTTTTTT.

This clonotype was counted a few times. The V call is TRBV7-9, the J call TRBJ2-2; 9 positions match TRBD1. The CDR3 has 15 amino acids. V was clipped by 5 bases and J by 6 bases; unmatched bases: 7. From germline, CDR1 is SEHNR and CDR2 FQNEAQ (reference sequence). This chain's CDR3 is CASSPGQGRAGELFF. The CDR3 DNA is TGTGCCAGCAGCCCGGGACAGGGTCGGGCCGGGGAGCTGTTTTTT. The full variable domain, its missing parts supplied by reference TRBV7-9 and TRBJ2-2, is DTGVSQNPRHKITKRGQNVTFRCDPISEHNRLYWYRQTLGQGPEFLTYFQNEAQLEKSRLLSDRFSAERPKGSFSTLEIQRTEQGDSAMYLCASSPGQGRAGELFFGEGSRLTVL.

This clonotype was recorded a few times. V usage is TRBV7-8 and J usage is TRBJ1-2; D gene ambiguous. The CDR3 length is 13 residues. Germline CDR1 reads SGHVS; CDR2 reads FQNEAQ. V dropped 5 bases and J dropped 2 bases, with 9 bases sitting between them. CDR3 nucleotide sequence: TGTGCCAGCAGCCCATACACGAACTATGGCTACACCTTC. Protein sequence: CASSPYTNYGYTF.

This clonotype was found many times. This sequence joins TRBV6-2 or TRBV6-3 and TRBJ1-1; no reliable D call. Looked up from germline, CDR1 is MNHEY and CDR2 is SVGEGT. V lost 4 bases, J lost 0 bases, and 6 bases lay in between. The CDR3 covers 13 residues. The CDR3 nucleotides are TGTGCCAGCAGTTGGGCGGTGAACACTGAAGCTTTCTTT. It yields the protein CASSWAVNTEAFF.

The sample holds a few counts of this clonotype. The chain has TRBV14 and TRBJ2-1, with 7 bases that match TRBD2. The CDR3 extends over 17 amino acids. CDR1 is SGHDN, CDR2 FVKESK, per germline. The trim removed 1 base at V and 2 bases at J, leaving 8 bases unmatched. The CDR3 region has the DNA TGTGCCAGCAGCCAAGTTAGGCCTAGCGGAACCTACAATGAGCAGTTCTTC. Protein product: CASSQVRPSGTYNEQFF.

There are a few counts of this clonotype. The chain employs TRBV29-1 and TRBJ2-4, with 7 bases matching TRBD1. Germline V gene data show CDR1 as SQVTM and CDR2 as ANQGSEA. This CDR3 comprises 16 residues. The V and J ends lost 0 bases and 8 bases, in that order; junction bases with no gene match: 13. The CDR3 nucleotides are TGCAGCGTTGAAGAGGTGACAGGGCTTCGAGGGGACATTCAGTACTTC. Protein sequence: CSVEEVTGLRGDIQYF.

The chain links TRBV6-1 to TRBJ2-1; D is unresolved. V shed 3 bases and J shed 7 bases, with 10 bases lying between them. The CDR3 covers 13 residues. Germline V gene lookup returns CDR1 MNHNS and CDR2 SASEGT. CDR3 DNA: TGTGCCAGCAGTGACCTTGACCGGAATGAGCAGTTCTTC. It encodes CASSDLDRNEQFF.

This clonotype was counted ten times or more. The chain couples TRBV3-1 to TRBJ1-3; tentatively, D is TRBD1 (6 bases). V was cut by 4 bases and J by 5 bases, with 27 bases left in between. The CDR3 runs to 19 residues. CDR1 LGHDT and CDR2 YNNKEL come from the germline V gene (reference sequence). The CDR3 region is CASSRSDSTGLAGRNTIYF. The CDR3 DNA reads as TGTGCCAGCAGCCGCTCCGACTCAACAGGGCTGGCGGGAAGAAACACCATATATTTT.

The table lists this clonotype with many counts. The V call is TRBV7-9, the J call TRBJ1-2; no clear D gene. The length of the CDR3 is 16 residues. Trimming cost V 1 base and J 5 bases, with 17 bases left between them. Germline V gene data show CDR1 as SEHNR and CDR2 as FQNEAQ (reference sequence). The CDR3 sequence: CASSLEGNKRVYGYTF. In DNA form, the CDR3 reads TGTGCCAGCAGCTTAGAGGGAAATAAGAGGGTTTATGGCTACACCTTC.